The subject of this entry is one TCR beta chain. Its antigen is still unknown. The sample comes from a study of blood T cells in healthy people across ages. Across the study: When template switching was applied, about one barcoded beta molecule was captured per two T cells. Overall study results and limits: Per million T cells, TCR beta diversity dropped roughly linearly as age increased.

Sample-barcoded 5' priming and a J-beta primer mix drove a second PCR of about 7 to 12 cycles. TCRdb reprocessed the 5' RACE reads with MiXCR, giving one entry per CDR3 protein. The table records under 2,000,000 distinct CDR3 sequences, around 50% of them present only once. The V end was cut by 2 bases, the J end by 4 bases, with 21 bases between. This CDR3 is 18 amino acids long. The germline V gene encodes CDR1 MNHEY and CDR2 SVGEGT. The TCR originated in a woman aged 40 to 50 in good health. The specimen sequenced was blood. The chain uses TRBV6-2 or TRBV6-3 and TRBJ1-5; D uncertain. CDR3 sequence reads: CASSYAVGVDSRNQPQHF. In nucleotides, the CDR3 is TGTGCCAGCAGTTACGCGGTGGGAGTGGACTCCCGTAATCAGCCCCAGCATTTT.